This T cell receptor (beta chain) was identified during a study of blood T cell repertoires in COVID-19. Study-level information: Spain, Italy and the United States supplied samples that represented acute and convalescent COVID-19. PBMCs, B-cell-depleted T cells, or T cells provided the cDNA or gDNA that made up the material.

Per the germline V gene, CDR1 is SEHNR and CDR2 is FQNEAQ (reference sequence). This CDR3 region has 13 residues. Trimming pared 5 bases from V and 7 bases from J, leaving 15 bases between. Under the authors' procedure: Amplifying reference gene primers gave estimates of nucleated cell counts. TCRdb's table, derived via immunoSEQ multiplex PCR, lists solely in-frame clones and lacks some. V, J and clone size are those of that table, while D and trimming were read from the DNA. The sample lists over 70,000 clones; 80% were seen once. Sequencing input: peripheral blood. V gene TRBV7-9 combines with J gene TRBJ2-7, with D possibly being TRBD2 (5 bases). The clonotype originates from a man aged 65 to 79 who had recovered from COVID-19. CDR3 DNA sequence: TGTGCCAGCAGCGCCGGGATAACGGGGGAGCAGTACTTC. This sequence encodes CASSAGITGEQYF.